The 13 T cell receptor beta chains in this list originate from one sample, sequenced in a study of identical twins. Using its own MiXCR run on the 5' RACE reads, TCRdb lists one record per CDR3 protein. The sample holds 1.5 million or so distinct CDR3 sequences; around 29% are singletons and the top ten take 0.25% to 0.3%. What was sequenced was cord blood. All receptors derive from a newborn girl in good health.

V usage is TRBV20-1 and J usage is TRBJ1-5; TRBD1 might be the D (5 bases). The length of the CDR3 is 15 residues. Trimming cost V 2 bases and J 4 bases, with 15 bases left between them. Germline V gives CDR1 DFQATT, CDR2 SNEGSKA (reference sequence). CDR3 region: CSARLSRVGNQPQHF. The CDR3 DNA is TGCAGTGCTAGATTGTCCAGGGTAGGGAATCAGCCCCAGCATTTT.

For this clonotype: A read error is possible here, since a much larger clone lies one base away. The CDR3 DNA reads as TGTGCCAGCAGTTTAGTTACGTGGACAGGGAACTATGACTACACCTTC. It codes for CASSLVTWTGNYDYTF. The genes are TRBV12-3 or TRBV12-4 and TRBJ1-2, with 8 bases matching TRBD1. CDR3 size: 16 residues.

A word on this clonotype: One junction end disagrees with the germline gene, perhaps due to a read error. This chain links TRBV7-6 with TRBJ2-3; a weak D match, TRBD2 (6 bases). The CDR3 totals 14 residues. Germline CDR1 SGHVS, CDR2 FNYEAQ. Here the CDR3 reads CASSPRLETDTEYF. The CDR3 DNA follows: TGTGCCAGCAGCCCGAGACTAGAAACAGATACGGAGTATTTT.

This chain links TRBV5-6 with TRBJ2-7, with D tentatively TRBD1 (5 bases). Trimming stripped 4 bases from V and 0 bases from J, with 14 bases between. CDR3 length: 15 residues. CDR1 SGHDT and CDR2 YYEEEE come from the germline V gene. CDR3 DNA: TGTGCCAGCAGCCCCAGGGTTCTAAGCTCCTACGAGCAGTACTTC. Encoded protein: CASSPRVLSSYEQYF.

The chain recombines TRBV27 with TRBJ2-1; TRBD2 agrees at 9 bases. The CDR3 runs to 16 residues. The trim removed 5 bases at V and 6 bases at J, leaving 11 bases unmatched. Germline V gene sequence: CDR1 MNHEY, CDR2 SMNVEV (reference sequence). The CDR3 loop is CASSRKAGGRFNEQFF. DNA for the CDR3: TGTGCCAGCAGTCGTAAGGCGGGGGGGCGCTTCAATGAGCAGTTCTTC.

This chain uses TRBV20-1 with TRBJ2-5; 11 nucleotides align to TRBD1. This CDR3 is 14 amino acids long. After removal of 6 bases from V and 0 bases from J, the junction contained 3 bases not matched to a gene. Germline CDR1 and CDR2: DFQATT and SNEGSKA (reference sequence). CDR3 protein: CSAQGQGDQETQYF. CDR3 in DNA: TGCAGTGCCCAGGGACAGGGGGACCAAGAGACCCAGTACTTC.

The V and J genes are TRBV10-3 and TRBJ2-1; 15 nucleotides line up with TRBD2. V trimming: 6 bases; J trimming: 10 bases; junction bases outside the gene matches: 7. This CDR3 spans 15 amino acids. The V gene's germline CDR1 is ENHRY and CDR2 SYGVKD. In nucleotides, the CDR3 is TGTGCCATCAGCCTCGGACTAGCGGGGGGGCGAGAGCAGTTCTTC. This encodes CAISLGLAGGREQFF.

The chain carries TRBV20-1 and TRBJ1-6; tentative D call: TRBD1 (6 bases). CDR1 DFQATT and CDR2 SNEGSKA come from the germline V gene (reference sequence). Trimming took 1 base from V and 10 from J, leaving 14 bases between them. This CDR3 contains 14 residues. The CDR3: CSARVKGGASPLHF. The DNA for the CDR3 is TGCAGTGCTAGAGTCAAGGGGGGCGCCTCACCCCTCCACTTT.

V is TRBV2 and J is TRBJ2-1; D perhaps matches TRBD1 (6 bases). Germline V gene lookup returns CDR1 SNHLY and CDR2 FYNNEI. This CDR3 spans 14 amino acids. Trimming pared 7 bases from V and 9 bases from J, leaving 19 bases between. DNA for the CDR3: TGTGCCAGCACCGACAGGCGCCCTCAGGGTGAGCAGTTCTTC. Translated: CASTDRRPQGEQFF.

The rearrangement links TRBV7-8 to TRBJ2-3; 7 bases are shared with TRBD1. CDR1 and CDR2 (germline): SGHVS, FQNEAQ. Trimming at V came to 0 bases and at J to 1 base, leaving 13 bases not matched to a gene. The CDR3 consists of 19 residues. CDR3 amino acids: CASSLAGGKKVFGTDTQYF. CDR3 in DNA: TGTGCCAGCAGCTTAGCAGGGGGCAAAAAGGTTTTCGGCACAGATACGCAGTATTTT.

V and J are TRBV21-1 and TRBJ2-7; TRBD1 is taken as the D call from the table, unchecked against the DNA. TRBV21-1 is marked as a pseudogene. The length of the CDR3 is 15 residues. CDR3 region: CASTSGIGILWEQYF. The CDR3 nucleotides are TGTGCCAGCACCTCCGGGATAGGGATTCTCTGGGAGCAGTACTTC.

This chain links TRBV19 with TRBJ1-5, with TRBD1 identical over 7 bases. The CDR3 sequence is 15 residues long. Germline V gives CDR1 LNHDA, CDR2 SQIVND (reference sequence). With 3 bases clipped from V and 5 bases from J, the junction kept 7 bases outside the gene matches. CDR3 in DNA: TGTGCCAGTAGTATCACCCCAGGGGGGGATCAGCCCCAGCATTTT. This codes for CASSITPGGDQPQHF. The full variable domain, in which reference TRBV19 and TRBJ1-5 provide the parts outside the CDR3, is DGGITQSPKYLFRKEGQNVTLSCEQNLNHDAMYWYRQDPGQGLRLIYYSQIVNDFQKGDIAEGYSVSREKKESFPLTVTSAQKNPTAFYLCASSITPGGDQPQHFGDGTRLSIL.

This clonotype was counted between two and nine times. The J gene is TRBJ2-1, the V gene TRBV6-6; 8 nucleotides line up with TRBD1. The J segment lost 6 bases and the V segment lost 0 bases, leaving 7 bases of the junction unmatched. Germline V lookup: CDR1 MNHNY, CDR2 SVGAGI (reference sequence). The CDR3 contains 16 residues. CDR3 in DNA: TGTGCCAGCAGTTACTCCGACAGGGGTCGGGGCAATGAGCAGTTCTTC. It is translated as CASSYSDRGRGNEQFF.